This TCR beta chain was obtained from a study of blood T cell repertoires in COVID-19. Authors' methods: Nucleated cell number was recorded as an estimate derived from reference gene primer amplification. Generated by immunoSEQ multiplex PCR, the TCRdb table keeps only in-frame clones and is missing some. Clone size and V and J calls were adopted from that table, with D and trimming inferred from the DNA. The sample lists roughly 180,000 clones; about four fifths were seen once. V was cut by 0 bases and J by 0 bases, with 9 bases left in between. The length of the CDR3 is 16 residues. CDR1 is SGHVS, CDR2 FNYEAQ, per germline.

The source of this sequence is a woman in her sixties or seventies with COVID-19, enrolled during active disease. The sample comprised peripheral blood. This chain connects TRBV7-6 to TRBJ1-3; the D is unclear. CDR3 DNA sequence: TGTGCCAGCAGCTTAGCGTACTCCATCTCTGGAAACACCATATATTTT. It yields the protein CASSLAYSISGNTIYF.